This TCR beta chain was sequenced during a study of blood T cell repertoires in COVID-19. V was pared by 2 bases and J by 1 base, with 12 bases between. The CDR3 contains 15 residues. CDR1 and CDR2 from the germline V gene are SGHRS and YFSETQ. Assay used: immunoSEQ multiplex PCR; TCRdb lists only in-frame clones, some missing. The sample records a few hundred thousand clones, about nine tenths being singletons. The clonotype comes from a woman in her 40s who had recovered from COVID-19. Sequencing input: PBMCs or T cells enriched from blood (not recorded which). This chain connects TRBV5-1 to TRBJ2-5; D is unresolved. The CDR3 DNA reads TGCGCCAGCAGCTTTGGTTCAGGCTTCCAAGAGACCCAGTACTTC. It yields the protein CASSFGSGFQETQYF.